The rows below give T cell receptor beta chains drawn from one sample of a study of blood T cell repertoires in COVID-19. The table came from immunoSEQ multiplex PCR; TCRdb's copy has only in-frame clones and leaves some out. The data show around 130,000 clones, roughly three quarters seen once. Sample: peripheral blood. The receptors were sampled from a human donor in a cohort sampled during active COVID-19. Both conserved end residues are part of each CDR3. Fields, in order: J gene, V gene, D gene, clone size, CDR3 protein, CDR3 DNA. D genes are given only for firm matches. Some rows mark clone size as missing; the rest say once, few, many or name a class of expanded clone.

J: TRBJ2-7
V: TRBV7-9
D: -
size: -
CDR3: CASSLASGEQYF
DNA: TGTGCCAGCAGCTTAGCGAGCGGCGAGCAGTACTTC

J: TRBJ1-2
V: TRBV6-1
D: -
size: -
CDR3: CASSEEQGYGRGYTF
DNA: TGTGCCAGCAGTGAAGAACAGGGCTACGGCCGGGGCTACACCTTC

J: TRBJ2-7
V: TRBV2
D: -
size: once
CDR3: CASSLDREGYF
DNA: TGTGCCAGCAGTTTGGACAGGGAGGGATACTTC

J: TRBJ2-7
V: TRBV9
D: TRBD2
size: -
CDR3: CASSVGTSGYEQYF
DNA: TGTGCCAGCAGCGTCGGGACTAGCGGCTACGAGCAGTACTTC

J: TRBJ1-2
V: TRBV5-5
D: TRBD1
size: -
CDR3: CASSSTGQGLGYTF
DNA: TGTGCCAGCAGCTCCACGGGACAGGGGCTTGGCTACACCTTC

J: TRBJ2-7
V: TRBV27
D: TRBD2
size: -
CDR3: CASSFRTSGRIYEQYF
DNA: TGTGCCAGCAGTTTTAGAACTAGCGGGAGAATTTACGAGCAGTACTTC

J: TRBJ2-5
V: TRBV28
D: -
size: -
CDR3: CASRSHQTQYF
DNA: TGTGCCAGCAGGAGTCACCAGACCCAGTACTTC

J: TRBJ2-7
V: TRBV28
D: -
size: -
CDR3: CASSSLGQLKNEQYF
DNA: TGTGCCAGCAGTTCCCTGGGGCAGCTCAAGAACGAGCAGTACTTC

J: TRBJ1-2
V: TRBV12-3/TRBV12-4
D: TRBD1
size: -
CDR3: CASSSGTGVGYTF
DNA: TGTGCCAGCAGTTCCGGGACAGGGGTAGGCTACACCTTC

J: TRBJ2-7
V: TRBV5-1
D: -
size: few
CDR3: CASSLSRAYEQYF
DNA: TGCGCCAGCAGCTTAAGCCGGGCCTACGAGCAGTACTTC

J: TRBJ1-6
V: TRBV28
D: -
size: -
CDR3: CASRDDGTVPLHF
DNA: TGTGCCAGCAGAGACGACGGGACTGTGCCCCTCCACTTT

J: TRBJ1-1
V: TRBV19
D: -
size: -
CDR3: CASSQGRGTEAFF
DNA: TGTGCCAGTAGTCAGGGGAGGGGCACTGAAGCTTTCTTT

J: TRBJ1-2
V: TRBV7-9
D: TRBD1
size: -
CDR3: CASSDLSDRVTYGYTF
DNA: TGTGCCAGCAGCGACCTGTCGGACAGGGTTACCTATGGCTACACCTTC

J: TRBJ2-1
V: TRBV10-3
D: TRBD1
size: -
CDR3: CAIGQQGVNEQFF
DNA: TGTGCCATCGGTCAGCAGGGGGTCAATGAGCAGTTCTTC

J: TRBJ2-7
V: TRBV7-9
D: -
size: -
CDR3: CASSLGQGTYEQYF
DNA: TGTGCCAGCAGCTTAGGGCAGGGAACCTACGAGCAGTACTTC

J: TRBJ2-7
V: TRBV5-1
D: -
size: -
CDR3: CASRPDSSYEQYF
DNA: TGCGCCAGCAGACCGGACAGCTCCTACGAGCAGTACTTC

J: TRBJ2-7
V: TRBV13
D: TRBD2
size: -
CDR3: CASSLVSGTSGYEQYF
DNA: TGTGCCAGCAGCTTAGTATCCGGGACTAGCGGGTACGAGCAGTACTTC

J: TRBJ2-7
V: TRBV6-5
D: TRBD1
size: -
CDR3: CASRFRRGLASQQYF
DNA: TGTGCCAGCAGATTTCGCAGGGGGTTGGCCTCACAGCAGTACTTC

J: TRBJ2-7
V: TRBV23-1
D: TRBD2
size: -
CDR3: CASSQGTSGSAYEQYF
DNA: TGCGCCAGCAGTCAAGGGACTAGCGGGAGCGCCTACGAGCAGTACTTC

J: TRBJ1-1
V: TRBV2
D: -
size: -
CDR3: CASSDEGNTEAFF
DNA: TGTGCCAGCAGTGATGAGGGGAACACTGAAGCTTTCTTT

J: TRBJ2-2
V: TRBV25-1
D: -
size: -
CDR3: CASQGGELFF
DNA: TGTGCCTCACAGGGCGGGGAGCTGTTTTTT

J: TRBJ1-1
V: TRBV12-3/TRBV12-4
D: -
size: few
CDR3: CASRLGGNTEAFF
DNA: TGTGCCAGCAGGCTGGGAGGGAACACTGAAGCTTTCTTT

J: TRBJ2-7
V: TRBV11-3
D: TRBD1
size: -
CDR3: CASSVYSGTGVPDEQYF
DNA: TGTGCCAGCAGCGTATACTCTGGGACAGGTGTGCCGGACGAGCAGTACTTC

J: TRBJ2-7
V: TRBV24-1
D: TRBD2
size: -
CDR3: CASGRGPPPSGRAPYEQYF
DNA: TGTGCCTCGGGGCGCGGTCCGCCTCCTAGCGGGAGGGCCCCCTACGAGCAGTACTTC

J: TRBJ2-5
V: TRBV6-1
D: -
size: -
CDR3: CASSATGTSGRVRTQYF
DNA: TGTGCCAGCAGTGCAACCGGGACATCCGGCCGGGTGAGGACCCAGTACTTC

J: TRBJ2-1
V: TRBV6-5
D: TRBD1
size: -
CDR3: CASRATGASYNEQFF
DNA: TGTGCCAGCAGGGCGACAGGGGCATCCTACAATGAGCAGTTCTTC

J: TRBJ1-5
V: TRBV6-6
D: -
size: -
CDR3: CASSYGGERSDQPQHF
DNA: TGTGCCAGCAGTTACGGGGGGGAGAGGTCTGATCAGCCCCAGCATTTT

J: TRBJ2-1
V: TRBV21-1
D: -
size: few
CDR3: CASSKDFSEQFF
DNA: TGTGCCAGCAGCAAAGATTTTAGTGAGCAGTTCTTC

J: TRBJ2-7
V: TRBV6-5
D: TRBD1
size: -
CDR3: CASRGDSYEQYF
DNA: TGTGCCAGCAGGGGGGACAGCTACGAGCAGTACTTC

J: TRBJ1-1
V: TRBV7-9
D: TRBD1
size: -
CDR3: CASSSQPGQGFGDTEAFF
DNA: TGTGCCAGCAGCTCCCAACCGGGACAGGGTTTCGGGGACACTGAAGCTTTCTTT

J: TRBJ1-4
V: TRBV30
D: -
size: -
CDR3: CAWKGDATNEKLFF
DNA: TGTGCCTGGAAAGGGGATGCAACTAATGAAAAACTGTTTTTT

J: TRBJ1-3
V: TRBV11-2
D: -
size: -
CDR3: CASSLDKGIIGNTIYF
DNA: TGTGCCAGCAGCTTAGATAAGGGGATCATTGGAAACACCATATATTTT

J: TRBJ2-7
V: TRBV14
D: TRBD2
size: -
CDR3: CASSRPGLGRDEQYF
DNA: TGTGCCAGCAGCCGCCCGGGACTAGGACGGGACGAGCAGTACTTC

J: TRBJ2-5
V: TRBV27
D: TRBD1
size: -
CDR3: CASSSTGAVRTQYF
DNA: TGTGCCAGCAGTTCCACAGGGGCAGTTCGAACCCAGTACTTC

J: TRBJ2-7
V: TRBV21-1
D: -
size: -
CDR3: CASSSGLAGGSYEQYF
DNA: TGTGCCAGCAGCTCCGGACTAGCGGGGGGCTCCTACGAGCAGTACTTC

J: TRBJ2-7
V: TRBV3-1/TRBV3-2
D: -
size: -
CDR3: CASSQDLDSYEQYF
DNA: TGTGCCAGCAGCCAAGATCTTGATAGCTACGAGCAGTACTTC

J: TRBJ1-4
V: TRBV3-1/TRBV3-2
D: -
size: -
CDR3: CASSQKNPLEEKLFF
DNA: TGTGCCAGCAGCCAGAAAAACCCCCTTGAGGAAAAACTGTTTTTT

J: TRBJ1-2
V: TRBV25-1
D: TRBD1
size: -
CDR3: CASSEQGVSGYTF
DNA: TGTGCCAGCAGTGAACAGGGGGTCTCTGGCTACACCTTC

J: TRBJ2-7
V: TRBV24-1
D: TRBD1
size: -
CDR3: CATSDGTGNEQYF
DNA: TGTGCCACCAGTGACGGGACAGGGAACGAGCAGTACTTC

J: TRBJ2-6
V: TRBV28
D: -
size: -
CDR3: CASSLGAADFSGANVLTF
DNA: TGTGCCAGCAGCCTAGGGGCAGCCGACTTCTCTGGGGCCAACGTCCTGACTTTC

J: TRBJ2-7
V: TRBV5-6
D: TRBD2
size: -
CDR3: CASSLVAGGSEQYF
DNA: TGTGCCAGCAGCTTGGTAGCGGGGGGTAGCGAGCAGTACTTC

J: TRBJ2-7
V: TRBV5-1
D: TRBD1
size: -
CDR3: CASSYRDSAYEQYF
DNA: TGCGCCAGCAGCTACCGGGACAGCGCCTACGAGCAGTACTTC

J: TRBJ2-5
V: TRBV28
D: TRBD1
size: -
CDR3: CASSSGTGRRTQYF
DNA: TGTGCCAGCAGTTCCGGGACAGGTAGGAGGACCCAGTACTTC

J: TRBJ2-7
V: TRBV27
D: TRBD1
size: -
CDR3: CASSLRGPGEQYF
DNA: TGTGCCAGCAGTTTAAGGGGGCCGGGTGAGCAGTACTTC

J: TRBJ2-5
V: TRBV7-2
D: -
size: -
CDR3: CASSLGQAAGTQYF
DNA: TGTGCCAGCAGCTTAGGGCAGGCAGCCGGGACCCAGTACTTC

J: TRBJ2-7
V: TRBV19
D: TRBD1
size: few
CDR3: CASSIWTGGMGEQYF
DNA: TGTGCCAGTAGTATCTGGACAGGGGGAATGGGCGAGCAGTACTTC

J: TRBJ2-7
V: TRBV5-1
D: -
size: -
CDR3: CASSLPGGPEEQYF
DNA: TGCGCCAGCAGCTTGCCCGGGGGACCGGAGGAGCAGTACTTC

J: TRBJ1-1
V: TRBV28
D: -
size: -
CDR3: CASILQSGVTEAFF
DNA: TGTGCCAGCATCCTCCAAAGTGGAGTCACTGAAGCTTTCTTT

J: TRBJ1-2
V: TRBV3-1/TRBV3-2
D: -
size: -
CDR3: CASSHDRGGYGYTF
DNA: TGTGCCAGCAGCCATGATAGGGGCGGCTATGGCTACACCTTC

J: TRBJ1-6
V: TRBV3-1/TRBV3-2
D: -
size: few
CDR3: CASSQDYSVPNSPLHF
DNA: TGTGCCAGCAGCCAAGACTACAGTGTTCCTAATTCACCCCTCCACTTT

J: TRBJ2-7
V: TRBV30
D: -
size: -
CDR3: CACTGTGLVYEQYF
DNA: TGTGCCTGTACCGGAACGGGGTTAGTGTACGAGCAGTACTTC

J: TRBJ2-6
V: TRBV30
D: -
size: -
CDR3: CAWSRVSGANVLTF
DNA: TGTGCCTGGAGTCGAGTGAGTGGGGCCAACGTCCTGACTTTC

J: TRBJ2-7
V: TRBV5-4
D: TRBD1
size: once
CDR3: CASSPTRGQGYEQYF
DNA: TGTGCCAGCAGCCCAACCAGGGGGCAGGGCTACGAGCAGTACTTC

J: TRBJ2-3
V: TRBV2
D: TRBD2
size: -
CDR3: CASGLAGPDTQYF
DNA: TGTGCCAGCGGACTAGCGGGACCAGATACGCAGTATTTT

J: TRBJ1-1
V: TRBV3-1/TRBV3-2
D: -
size: -
CDR3: CASSQVGYGVNTEAFF
DNA: TGTGCCAGCAGCCAAGTTGGGTACGGGGTGAACACTGAAGCTTTCTTT

J: TRBJ2-7
V: TRBV24-1
D: TRBD2
size: -
CDR3: CATSDPGLAGVEEQYF
DNA: TGTGCCACCAGTGACCCCGGACTAGCGGGAGTTGAGGAGCAGTACTTC

J: TRBJ1-1
V: TRBV30
D: TRBD1
size: once
CDR3: CAWRRRDRVNTEAFF
DNA: TGTGCCTGGAGACGCCGGGACAGGGTGAACACTGAAGCTTTCTTT

J: TRBJ1-2
V: TRBV7-2
D: -
size: -
CDR3: CASSLSLQIHYGYTF
DNA: TGTGCCAGCAGTCTCTCTCTACAGATTCACTATGGCTACACCTTC

J: TRBJ2-7
V: TRBV10-3
D: TRBD1
size: -
CDR3: CAISESRGRDEQYF
DNA: TGTGCCATCAGTGAGTCAAGGGGGCGGGACGAGCAGTACTTC